This TCR beta chain originates from a study of neurological immune-mediated disorders (dated by TCRdb to about 2019). For the wider study: Peripheral blood TCR-beta repertoires from HTLV-I-associated myelopathy (HAM/TSP) patients, multiple sclerosis patients and healthy controls were compared by UMI-based sequencing. The 106 TCR-beta libraries covered PBMC samples along with longitudinal samples, technical triplicates, and paired sorted CD4+ and CD8+ T-cell subsets. Of the approximately 65 subjects in the cohort, around 15 were HAM/TSP patients, some 34 were multiple sclerosis patients, and some 20 were healthy controls.

The healthy controls were volunteers from blood banks in Maryland, USA. Unsorted PBMC libraries were generated from 2 million PBMCs stored in RNAlater at -80 °C until RNA extraction. Peripheral blood was subjected to Ficoll-Hypaque density gradient centrifugation to isolate PBMCs, which were then cryopreserved in liquid nitrogen. CDR1 SGHRS and CDR2 YFSETQ are derived from the germline V gene. The V end gives up 1 base and the J end 7 bases, leaving 6 bases in the junction not matched to a gene. Counted from cysteine to phenylalanine, this CDR3 has 15 amino acids. Of the read, only the CDR3 DNA is kept; its 45 bases are in frame from base 1. General study outcomes and caveats: The highest TCR clonal expansion was observed in HAM/TSP patients, whereas the lowest was observed in MS patients, even when compared with healthy controls. Expanded clones from different subjects shared no identical CDR3 amino acid sequences, which suggests that TCR-beta repertoires were private in all groups.

This clonotype was found many times. The antigen this receptor binds is unknown. There are no base qualities to consult, and no much larger clone falls within one base. cDNA synthesis used template-switch 5'RACE with a primer carrying a 10-nucleotide random unique molecular identifier tagging each TCR transcript. Every sequencing run yielded over 160 million TCR-beta sequences covering 15-18 subjects. Total RNA was extracted with the RNeasy kit. The KAPA Real-time Library Amplification kit was used to amplify TCR-beta VDJ regions with primers targeting the TCR constant region and the 5'RACE anchor. Sample indexes and Illumina adaptors were added in a first PCR, after which library yield was increased in a second PCR. The roughly 650 bp TCR product was size-selected on a 2% E-gel SizeSelection system after Ampure bead purification. Before pooling, libraries had their quality checked on a Bioanalyzer, their concentration measured with Qubit, and their quantity determined with the Kapa Library Quantification kit. Paired-end 2 x 150 bp sequencing of the libraries was performed on an Illumina HiSeq 2500. To increase sequence diversity, roughly 24-32% phiX was spiked into each library pool. In the paper's pipeline: The UMI-based MiGEC pipeline processed quality-filtered reads and removed over 85% of raw TCR sequences during error correction. VDJ genes were aligned to IMGT germline references, and clonotypes were defined by unique CDR3 amino acid sequence plus V-J genes. Clonal expansion, Shannon diversity and CDR3 relatedness (CalcPairwiseDistances, ClusterSamples) were evaluated with VDJtools, and phylogenetic trees were built with CLCbio workbench. Expanded clones were defined as having at least 8 unique UMIs, based on coefficient-of-variation modelling across technical triplicates. In-frame beta chains were kept once TCRdb had trimmed the public reads at Q25 with fastp and called clones with MiXCR. Rows with a matching CDR3 protein are joined into one entry that keeps the most common DNA and genes. The V and J calls, along with clone size, are taken from TCRdb and not from the paper's own processing. Across this sample there are roughly 76,000 distinct CDR3 sequences, with roughly an eighth seen only once. The ten largest make up approximately 7.5% of the sample.

The sample taken for sequencing was PBMCs. The rearrangement combines TRBV5-1 with TRBJ2-1; 9 of the junction bases match TRBD2. This TCR was recovered from a woman aged 45-60 years in good health. The CDR3: CASSLMAGGLNEQFF. The nucleotide sequence reads TGCGCCAGCAGCTTGATGGCGGGAGGGTTAAATGAGCAGTTCTTC.